This TCR beta chain was retrieved from a study of blood T cells in healthy people across ages. Then a second PCR, running roughly 7 to 11 cycles, was carried out with a sample-barcoded 5' primer and a J-beta primer mix. MiXCR, applied by TCRdb to the 5' RACE reads, yields one record per CDR3 protein. The sample shows hundreds of thousands of distinct CDR3 sequences, about 52% of them seen only once. The germline gives CDR1 LGHDT, CDR2 YNNKEL (reference sequence). The CDR3 extends over 13 amino acids. V was shortened by 6 bases and J by 4 bases, with 12 bases between the two germline ends. The chain combines TRBV3-1 with TRBJ1-1; unclear D gene. The clonotype originates from a woman aged 60-75 years in good health. The source material was blood. The CDR3 DNA sequence: TGTGCCAGCAGTGCGAGCCCGGGCACTGAAGCTTTCTTT. It translates to CASSASPGTEAFF.